This T cell receptor (beta chain) was captured by sequencing in a study of T cells in Graves' hyperthyroidism and ophthalmopathy. Study details: Peripheral blood was collected at initial diagnosis, before any treatment. Study results and limitations: Onset of ophthalmopathy came a median roughly 6 months after the model predicted it.

Researchers amplified the TCR beta CDR3 regions from RNA transcripts. First-round RT-PCR with HTBI primers amplified the TCR CDR3 region. Using its own MiXCR run on the multiplex PCR reads, TCRdb lists one record per CDR3 protein. The sample includes 500,000 or so distinct CDR3 sequences, roughly 15% of them seen just once. The CDR3 consists of 18 residues. Per germline, CDR1 SGDLS and CDR2 YYNGEE. V shed 4 bases, J shed 2 bases, and the junction held 15 bases outside the gene matches. This clonotype was seen at least ten times. Its antigen is unidentified. Based on clinical symptoms, serum thyroxine and TRAb, thyroid ultrasound and orbital computed tomography, diagnoses were reached.

Material: blood. This sequence joins TRBV9 and TRBJ2-7; 10 bases align to TRBD2. The TCR originated in a woman younger than 35 with Graves' ophthalmopathy. In nucleotides, the CDR3 is TGTGCCAGCAGCCCACGGACTAGCGGACGAATCGGTACCTACGAGCAGTACTTC. Translating gives CASSPRTSGRIGTYEQYF.